This entry is about one T cell receptor beta chain. This clonotype was recorded at least ten times. Which antigen it targets is not known. There are no base qualities to consult, and no much larger clone falls within one base. The sample comes from a study of regulatory T cells in long-lasting Graves disease (dated by TCRdb to about 2021). A note on the overall study: Persistent Graves' disease was defined as persistently positive TSH receptor autoantibodies together with antithyroid drug treatment for over 5 years. A total of about 35 samples underwent TCR sequencing: about 13 from persistent and roughly 20 from newly diagnosed Graves' disease patients. On average, persistent Graves' disease patients in the clinical cohort had been on antithyroid drugs for approximately ten years. The study was conducted in China and was registered as a clinical trial. Peripheral blood TCR sequencing and RNA sequencing compared persistent Graves' disease patients with newly diagnosed Graves' disease patients.

The sample's time point label, in plain terms: persistent/refractory GD, antithyroid drugs over 5 years with positive TRAb. For both TCR sequencing and RNA sequencing, RNA was extracted from PBMCs using TRIzol. Graves' disease was diagnosed according to American Thyroid Association guidelines. Patients were recruited from an endocrinology department in Xi'an, China. Each patient gave 7.5 to 10 milliliters of peripheral blood, collected in an EDTA anticoagulant tube. PBMCs were isolated by Ficoll Paque Plus density gradient separation without further T cell sorting. An Agilent 2100 Bioanalyzer and agarose gel were used to check RNA quality, and a NanoDrop 2000 was used to measure RNA concentration. The study at large found these results: Preferential use of TRBV28, TRBJ1-2 and TRBJ2-5 was observed in persistent disease, whereas TRBV20-1 and TRBJ2-1 were favored in newly diagnosed disease. As a limitation, the authors acknowledged that the small sample size may reduce accuracy. Compared with newly diagnosed patients, persistent Graves' disease patients had lower TCR Shannon entropy and fewer highly expanded clones, which suggests clonal expansion. Patients with persistent disease shared more public clonotypes (over 2,500) than newly diagnosed patients did (approximately 970). Sequencing and analysis were limited to the TCR beta chain. The study examined only peripheral blood because the primary lesion, thyroid tissue, could not be accessed.

Per the germline V gene, SNHLY is the CDR1 and FYNNEI is the CDR2. V ends up 2 bases short and J 0 bases short, with an unmatched junction base count of 4. The CDR3 numbers 17 residues from cysteine through phenylalanine. Only the CDR3 DNA is retained, 51 bases long and in frame from the first base. To prepare the library, multiplex PCR was applied. This sample was sequenced with an Illumina HiSeq 4000. TCR beta libraries were built with iRepertoire HTBI primers and Arm-PCR amplification of CDR3 regions. Before sequencing, the PCR products underwent gel purification. Turning to the authors' computational methods: Gene usage analysis of CDR3 amino acid clonotypes relied on the roughly 60 TRBV and around 13 TRBJ segments identified across samples. COPE and FqMerger were used to merge filtered high-quality paired reads into contigs. Contigs were aligned with BLAST to IMGT TRBV, TRBD and TRBJ reference genes, and CDR3 was defined per IMGT. Clonotypes above 0.1% frequency were classified as highly expanded clones. Shannon entropy was used to measure repertoire diversity, and the Gini coefficient was used to measure V-J evenness. Public clonotypes were defined as clonotypes shared by more than one individual. The public sequencing data were trimmed at Q25 with fastp and processed into clonotypes with MiXCR by TCRdb, which kept only in-frame beta chains. Each CDR3 protein appears once, grouped with its most common genes and DNA. TCRdb, not the authors, supplied the V and J calls. Counted in this sample were about 430,000 distinct CDR3 sequences; 20% to 25% of them appeared once. The top ten clonotypes cover over 11% of the sample.

The V and J segments used are TRBV2 and TRBJ2-6, with TRBD2 matching 7 junction bases. The specimen was peripheral blood mononuclear cells (PBMCs), collected when the disease was refractory, from a patient treated with antithyroid drugs. This receptor was obtained from a female donor with Graves disease. DNA sequence: TGTGCCAGCAGTGAACGGAGCGGGGTCTCTGGGGCCAACGTCCTGACTTTC. Its protein is CASSERSGVSGANVLTF.